A single sample gave rise to the 22 T cell receptor beta chains below, sequenced in a study of OX40 agonist ivuxolimab in advanced cancers. Assay: immunoSEQ multiplex PCR; the TCRdb copy retains only in-frame clones and omits some. The profile covers 60,000 or so clones, with roughly 81% appearing a single time and roughly 4.5% taken by the ten largest. Sequencing was performed on CD4+ or CD8+ T cells sorted from blood, taken in a trial of the OX40 agonist ivuxolimab. These TCRs come from an adult with an advanced solid tumor such as melanoma, head and neck, liver or kidney cancer.

The chain recombines TRBV28 with TRBJ1-1; perhaps TRBD1 as D (6 bases). Between the trimmed V and J ends, which lost 6 bases and 5 bases, there was a span of 22 bases. The CDR3 has 16 amino acids. The germline V gene encodes CDR1 MDHEN and CDR2 SYDVKM. The CDR3 bases are TGTGCCAGCAGCACCGGGACATGGCGGCTCTGGACTGAAGCTTTCTTT. As protein: CASSTGTWRLWTEAFF.

The chain is built from TRBV6-1 and TRBJ2-4; 8 nucleotides agree with TRBD1. Germline V gives CDR1 MNHNS, CDR2 SASEGT. The V gene end was trimmed by 4 bases and the J gene end by 5 bases; junction bases not matched to a gene: 7. The CDR3 runs to 15 residues. The CDR3 DNA is TGTGCCAGCAGTGTAGAGGACAGGGTTGAAAACATTCAGTACTTC. Its protein is CASSVEDRVENIQYF.

The V gene is TRBV6-6, the J gene TRBJ2-5; D is ambiguous. The CDR3 has 12 amino acids. Per the germline V gene, CDR1 is MNHNY and CDR2 is SVGAGI (reference sequence). V lost 3 bases, J lost 1 base, and 3 bases lay in between. CDR3 DNA: TGTGCCAGCAGTTATGCCCAAGAGACCCAGTACTTC. Translation: CASSYAQETQYF.

This sequence joins TRBV19 and TRBJ2-3, with 10 positions matching TRBD2. The CDR3 runs 16 residues. Germline lookup yields CDR1 LNHDA and CDR2 SQIVND (reference sequence). Losses at the gene ends were 4 bases for V and 1 base for J; bases not matched to a gene: 5. The CDR3 sequence: CASSTGGTSGTDTQYF. The CDR3 bases are TGTGCCAGTAGTACAGGAGGGACTAGCGGCACAGATACGCAGTATTTT. The full variable domain, completed using reference TRBV19 and TRBJ2-3, is DGGITQSPKYLFRKEGQNVTLSCEQNLNHDAMYWYRQDPGQGLRLIYYSQIVNDFQKGDIAEGYSVSREKKESFPLTVTSAQKNPTAFYLCASSTGGTSGTDTQYFGPGTRLTVL.

The chain recombines TRBV7-9 with TRBJ2-7; possibly TRBD2 for D (5 bases). This CDR3 has 15 amino acids. Trimming shortened V by 3 bases and J by 3 bases, and 15 bases separated the two germline ends. Germline CDR1 is SEHNR and CDR2 is FQNEAQ (reference sequence). The CDR3 sequence: CASSFWAGQVYEQYF. The CDR3 bases are TGTGCCAGCAGCTTTTGGGCGGGTCAAGTCTACGAGCAGTACTTC.

This clone was seen a handful of times. The CDR3 DNA sequence: TGTGCCATCAGTGACGCGGGAGGGCATGTCGGGGAGCTGTTTTTT. This translates into CAISDAGGHVGELFF. V and J are TRBV10-3 and TRBJ2-2; 9 bases align to TRBD2. Trimming cost V 3 bases and J 7 bases; bases outside gene matches: 6. Looked up from germline, CDR1 is ENHRY and CDR2 is SYGVKD. The CDR3 is made up of 15 amino acids.

As concerns this clone: A single base separates this from a much larger clone, so it may be a read error. V and J are TRBV18 and TRBJ2-2, with 9 nucleotides matching TRBD2. This CDR3 spans 16 amino acids. Germline CDR1 reads KGHSH; CDR2 reads LQKENI. Here the CDR3 DNA reads TGTGCCGGCTCACCTAGCGGGAATCCTAACACCGGGGAGCTGTTTTTT. Its protein product is CAGSPSGNPNTGELFF.

This chain joins TRBV23-1 and TRBJ2-1; possibly TRBD1 for D (7 bases). TRBV23-1 is treated as an ORF (open reading frame) with a function not yet certain. V was trimmed by 1 base and J by 4 bases, leaving 26 bases between them. This CDR3 contains 20 residues. This CDR3 reads CASSQWTGLSSGGIYNEQFF. The CDR3 nucleotides read TGCGCCAGCAGTCAATGGACAGGCCTTAGCAGCGGAGGGATTTACAATGAGCAGTTCTTC.

The count of this clone is one. The CDR3 DNA sequence: TGTGCCAGCAGCTTAGAACACCTATCGATATCCTACGAGCAGTACTTC. As protein: CASSLEHLSISYEQYF. J is TRBJ2-7 and V is TRBV7-9; D is uncertain. Trimming shortened V by 1 base and J by 1 base, and 14 bases separated the two germline ends. The CDR3 sequence is 16 residues long. From germline, CDR1 is SEHNR and CDR2 FQNEAQ (reference sequence). The full variable domain, in which reference TRBV7-9 and TRBJ2-7 provide the parts outside the CDR3, is DTGVSQNPRHKITKRGQNVTFRCDPISEHNRLYWYRQTLGQGPEFLTYFQNEAQLEKSRLLSDRFSAERPKGSFSTLEIQRTEQGDSAMYLCASSLEHLSISYEQYFGPGTRLTVT.

This clone was counted once. The chain couples TRBV7-2 to TRBJ2-7; D perhaps matches TRBD1 (6 bases). The germline V and J ends were trimmed by 1 base and 5 bases, with 15 bases remaining between them. The V gene's germline CDR1 is SGHTA and CDR2 FQGNSA. This CDR3 is built from 15 residues. The CDR3 DNA follows: TGTGCCAGCAGCTTAGATGCTCCAGGGGATAACGAGCAGTACTTC. Encoded protein: CASSLDAPGDNEQYF.

The genes are TRBV30 and TRBJ2-5; the D gene is possibly TRBD2 (6 bases). The CDR3 extends over 13 amino acids. V lost 2 bases, J lost 11 bases, and 18 bases lay in between. Germline CDR1 is GTSNPN and CDR2 is SVGIG (reference sequence). CDR3 nucleotide sequence: TGTGCCTGGAGTCGGGACTTAGGAGGGGAGCAGTACTTC. Protein product: CAWSRDLGGEQYF.

The CDR3 sequence is CASSLVNTEAFF. The CDR3 nucleotides are TGTGCCAGCAGCTTGGTGAACACTGAAGCTTTCTTT. The rearrangement links TRBV5-6 to TRBJ1-1; D is uncertain. This CDR3 has 12 amino acids. With 0 bases removed from V and 0 bases from J, the gap between germline ends came to 0 bases. The germline gives CDR1 SGHDT, CDR2 YYEEEE. Full variable domain (outside the CDR3, taken from reference TRBV5-6 and TRBJ1-1): DAGVTQSPTHLIKTRGQQVTLRCSPKSGHDTVSWYQQALGQGPQFIFQYYEEEERQRGNFPDRFSGHQFPNYSSELNVNALLLGDSALYLCASSLVNTEAFFGQGTRLTVV.

The chain has TRBV30 and TRBJ2-1; D possibly corresponds to TRBD1 (5 bases). Germline V gives CDR1 GTSNPN, CDR2 SVGIG (reference sequence). Trimming stripped 2 bases from V and 2 bases from J, with 10 bases between. There are 14 residues in the CDR3. The CDR3 region is CAWSKGYPYNEQFF. CDR3 bases: TGTGCCTGGAGTAAGGGGTACCCCTACAATGAGCAGTTCTTC.

This clone was counted only a few times. The chain recombines TRBV4-1 with TRBJ1-5; D gene ambiguous. This CDR3 is 13 amino acids long. Trimming took off 3 bases at V and 3 bases at J, with 6 bases between the two ends. Germline CDR1 and CDR2: MGHRA and YSYEKL. For the CDR3, the DNA is TGCGCCAGCAGCCAGGGGTTCAATCAGCCCCAGCATTTT. It codes for CASSQGFNQPQHF.

The chain carries TRBV30 and TRBJ2-3; the match to TRBD2 covers 9 bases. From germline, CDR1 is GTSNPN and CDR2 SVGIG (reference sequence). There are 15 residues in the CDR3. V trimming: 1 base; J trimming: 4 bases; junction bases outside the gene matches: 6. CDR3 DNA sequence: TGTGCCTGGAGTGCCCTTCTAGCGGGATCAGATACGCAGTATTTT. Translation gives CAWSALLAGSDTQYF.

The rearrangement links TRBV10-2 to TRBJ1-1, with D hard to call. The germline CDR1 and CDR2 sequences are WSHSY and SAAADI. This CDR3 comprises 14 residues. Trimming pared 4 bases from V and 7 bases from J, leaving 16 bases between. CDR3 region: CASSVQRGDLEAFF. CDR3 bases: TGCGCCAGCAGTGTTCAACGCGGTGATCTTGAAGCTTTCTTT.

J is TRBJ2-7 and V is TRBV9; tentative D call: TRBD2 (6 bases). Trimming took 0 bases from V and 3 from J, leaving 13 bases between them. Germline V gene data show CDR1 as SGDLS and CDR2 as YYNGEE. The CDR3 runs to 15 residues. CDR3 protein: CASSVGSTEGYEQYF. The CDR3 coding sequence is TGTGCCAGCAGCGTAGGGAGCACGGAGGGCTACGAGCAGTACTTC.

The V gene is TRBV19, the J gene TRBJ1-5; the D is unclear. The CDR3 runs 13 residues. V dropped 5 bases and J dropped 5 bases, with 10 bases sitting between them. In germline, CDR1 is LNHDA, CDR2 SQIVND (reference sequence). The CDR3: CASSEPGHQPQHF. Written as DNA, the CDR3 is TGTGCCAGTAGTGAACCGGGCCATCAGCCCCAGCATTTT.

The rearrangement links TRBV10-1 to TRBJ2-7, with 11 bases fitting TRBD2. Germline-derived CDR1 and CDR2 are WNHNN and SYGVQD (reference sequence). V dropped 2 bases and J dropped 6; count of bases not matched to a gene: 9. This CDR3 comprises 16 residues. CDR3: CASSEGILAGDSEQYF. The CDR3 nucleotides are TGCGCCAGCAGTGAGGGGATACTAGCGGGAGACTCCGAGCAGTACTTC.

V and J are TRBV5-5 and TRBJ1-3; D is possibly TRBD1 (6 bases). With 4 bases removed from V and 0 bases from J, the gap between germline ends came to 14 bases. Germline CDR1 is SGHKS and CDR2 is YYEKEE (reference sequence). This CDR3 is built from 16 residues. CDR3 sequence: CASSRGDTRSGNTIYF. As DNA, the CDR3 is TGTGCCAGCAGCCGTGGGGACACACGCTCTGGAAACACCATATATTTT.

The J gene is TRBJ2-7, the V gene TRBV5-5, with 12 bases matching TRBD2. Germline V gene sequence: CDR1 SGHKS, CDR2 YYEKEE (reference sequence). CDR3 length equals 16 residues. Losses at the gene ends were 4 bases for V and 1 base for J; bases not matched to a gene: 6. The CDR3 DNA follows: TGTGCCAGCAGCCCATGGACTAGCGGGACTTCCTACGAGCAGTACTTC. It translates to CASSPWTSGTSYEQYF.

V is TRBV5-6 and J is TRBJ2-3; 7 bases are shared with TRBD2. Germline assignment: CDR1 SGHDT and CDR2 YYEEEE. The length of the CDR3 is 14 residues. Trimming took 4 bases from V and 2 from J; bases not matched to a gene: 4. The CDR3 sequence: CASSAWDYTDTQYF. Here the CDR3 DNA reads TGTGCCAGCAGCGCATGGGACTACACAGATACGCAGTATTTT.